The 20 T cell receptor beta chains presented below share a single source sample, sequenced in a study of blood T cell repertoires in COVID-19. TCRdb keeps only in-frame clones here, not all; method: immunoSEQ multiplex PCR. The sample lists 200,000 or so clones; more than 85% were seen once. Sequenced sample: peripheral blood. The source is a man in his 70s with active or convalescent COVID-19.

This rearrangement joins TRBV25-1 to TRBJ1-2; 10 bases are shared with TRBD1. CDR1 MGHDK and CDR2 SYGVNS come from the germline V gene. With 4 bases clipped from V and 4 bases from J, the junction kept 3 bases outside the gene matches. The CDR3 sequence is 14 residues long. CDR3 region: CASSVGDRGYGYTF. CDR3 nucleotides: TGTGCCAGCAGTGTGGGGGACAGGGGCTATGGCTACACCTTC.

The rearrangement joins TRBV28 to TRBJ2-7, with 7 bases fitting TRBD1. The CDR3 totals 15 residues. V trimming: 5 bases; J trimming: 1 base; junction bases outside the gene matches: 8. The germline V gene encodes CDR1 MDHEN and CDR2 SYDVKM. CDR3 DNA sequence: TGTGCCAGCAGTGATACAGGGGCGACTTCCTACGAGCAGTACTTC. Residues: CASSDTGATSYEQYF. The full variable domain, with the rest looked up from reference TRBV28 and TRBJ2-7, is DVKVTQSSRYLVKRTGEKVFLECVQDMDHENMFWYRQDPGLGLRLIYFSYDVKMKEKGDIPEGYSVSREKKERFSLILESASTNQTSMYLCASSDTGATSYEQYFGPGTRLTVT.

V and J are TRBV7-9 and TRBJ2-7, with 8 bases identical to TRBD1. The V gene's germline CDR1 is SEHNR and CDR2 FQNEAQ (reference sequence). J lost 2 bases, V lost 1 base, and 10 bases had no gene match. CDR3 length: 17 residues. The CDR3: CASSLGAPGTGAYEQYF. For the CDR3, the DNA is TGTGCCAGCAGCTTAGGGGCCCCCGGGACAGGAGCCTACGAGCAGTACTTC.

This chain joins TRBV5-1 and TRBJ2-7; 10 positions agree with TRBD1. Germline assignment: CDR1 SGHRS and CDR2 YFSETQ. The CDR3 totals 15 residues. After removal of 5 bases from V and 0 bases from J, the junction contained 5 bases not matched to a gene. CDR3 region: CASSSGQGSSYEQYF. CDR3 sequence (DNA): TGCGCCAGCAGTTCGGGACAGGGGAGCTCCTACGAGCAGTACTTC.

In its sample, this clone was seen once. This chain uses TRBV18 with TRBJ2-7; perhaps TRBD1 as D (5 bases). The CDR3 is made up of 16 amino acids. Germline V gives CDR1 KGHSH, CDR2 LQKENI. Trimming took off 3 bases at V and 0 bases at J, with 15 bases between the two ends. CDR3 DNA: TGTGCCAGCTCACCGGGCCCGACAGCGAGCTCCTACGAGCAGTACTTC. As protein: CASSPGPTASSYEQYF. The whole variable domain, filled in from reference TRBV18 and TRBJ2-7, reads NAGVMQNPRHLVRRRGQEARLRCSPMKGHSHVYWYRQLPEEGLKFMVYLQKENIIDESGMPKERFSAEFPKEGPSILRIQQVVRGDSAAYFCASSPGPTASSYEQYFGPGTRLTVT.

The gene calls are TRBV28 and TRBJ2-3; possibly TRBD1 for D (6 bases). This CDR3 spans 12 amino acids. V dropped 2 bases and J dropped 10 bases, with 10 bases sitting between them. Germline V gene data show CDR1 as MDHEN and CDR2 as SYDVKM. CDR3 residues: CASSLGTSAQYF. In DNA, the CDR3 is TGTGCCAGCAGTTTAGGGACAAGCGCGCAGTATTTT.

This sequence joins TRBV7-2 and TRBJ2-3; 10 nucleotides align to TRBD2. The J segment lost 5 bases and the V segment lost 5 bases, leaving 7 bases of the junction unmatched. Germline V gene data show CDR1 as SGHTA and CDR2 as FQGNSA. CDR3 length: 15 residues. CDR3 sequence: CASSPTSGIKDTQYF. For the CDR3, the DNA is TGTGCCAGCAGCCCAACTAGCGGGATTAAAGATACGCAGTATTTT.

This clone has a single count. The chain employs TRBV27 and TRBJ1-2; 10 bases fit TRBD1. Trimming removed 5 bases from V and 7 bases from J; junction bases left unmatched: 7. The V gene's germline CDR1 is MNHEY and CDR2 SMNVEV (reference sequence). The CDR3 is 14 residues long. CDR3 residues: CASSPGTGVGGYTF. The CDR3 nucleotides read TGTGCCAGCAGTCCCGGGACAGGGGTTGGTGGCTACACCTTC.

J is TRBJ1-1 and V is TRBV10-1; tentatively, D is TRBD1 (5 bases). Germline CDR1 and CDR2: WNHNN and SYGVQD (reference sequence). The CDR3 length is 12 residues. Trimming removed 6 bases from V and 3 bases from J, with 8 bases in between. CDR3 sequence reads: CASRGVDTEAFF. The CDR3 DNA is TGCGCCAGCAGAGGGGTGGACACTGAAGCTTTCTTT.

This clone came up a few times. This chain links TRBV7-2 with TRBJ1-2; 9 bases match TRBD1. V shed 5 bases and J 1 base; nucleotides not matched to a gene: 5. The CDR3 loop spans 15 amino acids. CDR1 is SGHTA and CDR2 is FQGNSA in the germline V gene. The CDR3 DNA follows: TGTGCCAGCAGCCGGGACAGGGTAGATAACTATGGCTACACCTTC. Translation: CASSRDRVDNYGYTF.

In its sample, this clone was seen a few times. The V call is TRBV5-1, the J call TRBJ2-1, with 7 nucleotides matching TRBD1. The trim removed 7 bases at V and 0 bases at J, leaving 4 bases unmatched. Germline V CDR1 and CDR2: SGHRS, YFSETQ. The CDR3 runs to 14 residues. CDR3 sequence (DNA): TGCGCCAGCCTACAGGGGAGCTCCTACAATGAGCAGTTCTTC. This translates into CASLQGSSYNEQFF.

This chain links TRBV3-1 (or the pseudogene TRBV3-2) with TRBJ1-6; 8 bases agree with TRBD1. This CDR3 comprises 14 residues. Looked up from germline, CDR1 is LGHDT and CDR2 is YNNKEL (reference sequence). With V trimmed by 5 bases and J by 3 bases, 0 bases remained unmatched. CDR3 in amino acids: CASSDRGYNSPLHF. CDR3 sequence (DNA): TGTGCCAGCAGCGACAGGGGCTATAATTCACCCCTCCACTTT.

The chain recombines TRBV18 with TRBJ1-1; D remains ambiguous. The germline V gene encodes CDR1 KGHSH and CDR2 LQKENI. The CDR3 totals 13 residues. The V gene lost 2 bases and the J gene lost 3 bases, with 7 bases spanning the gap. The CDR3, as DNA: TGTGCCAGCTCACCATCCGCGGACACTGAAGCTTTCTTT. This gives the protein CASSPSADTEAFF. Together with reference TRBV18 and TRBJ1-1, the CDR3 gives the full variable domain: NAGVMQNPRHLVRRRGQEARLRCSPMKGHSHVYWYRQLPEEGLKFMVYLQKENIIDESGMPKERFSAEFPKEGPSILRIQQVVRGDSAAYFCASSPSADTEAFFGQGTRLTVV.

This sequence joins TRBV11-2 and TRBJ2-3; D unresolved. This CDR3 is 12 amino acids long. Germline lookup yields CDR1 SGHAT and CDR2 FQNNGV. Trimming cost V 4 bases and J 0 bases, with 2 bases left between them. The CDR3 reads CASSSSTDTQYF. The CDR3, as DNA: TGTGCCAGCAGCTCTAGCACAGATACGCAGTATTTT.

The chain links TRBV30 to TRBJ2-2; 10 nucleotides align to TRBD2. V lost 0 bases and J lost 3; bases outside the gene matches: 1. This CDR3 contains 15 residues. Germline CDR1 reads GTSNPN; CDR2 reads SVGIG (reference sequence). The CDR3 loop reads CAWSVLAGHTGELFF. CDR3 in DNA: TGTGCCTGGAGTGTACTAGCGGGGCACACCGGGGAGCTGTTTTTT.

The chain links TRBV28 to TRBJ1-3; D ambiguous. The CDR3 runs 13 residues. The germline V and J ends were trimmed by 6 bases and 0 bases, with 6 bases remaining between them. Germline V gene data show CDR1 as MDHEN and CDR2 as SYDVKM. CDR3 nucleotides: TGTGCCAGCAGGGAGCGCTCTGGAAACACCATATATTTT. It encodes CASRERSGNTIYF.

V is TRBV28 and J is TRBJ1-3; 9 positions match TRBD1. V dropped 8 bases and J dropped 6; count of bases not matched to a gene: 5. Germline CDR1 MDHEN, CDR2 SYDVKM. The CDR3 extends over 13 amino acids. The CDR3 DNA reads as TGTGCCAGCGAGGGACAGGGACTAAACACCATATATTTT. Its translation: CASEGQGLNTIYF. The whole variable domain, remainder taken from reference TRBV28 and TRBJ1-3, is DVKVTQSSRYLVKRTGEKVFLECVQDMDHENMFWYRQDPGLGLRLIYFSYDVKMKEKGDIPEGYSVSREKKERFSLILESASTNQTSMYLCASEGQGLNTIYFGEGSWLTVV.

The rearrangement uses TRBV28 and TRBJ2-1, with 8 bases lining up with TRBD1. The trim removed 8 bases at V and 12 bases at J, leaving 24 bases unmatched. In germline, CDR1 is MDHEN, CDR2 SYDVKM. CDR3 length: 17 residues. Here the CDR3 DNA reads TGTGCCAGCGGCCCCCCGGGACAGGAGCTGCCAGAGTTGGGGCAGTTCTTC. Its protein product is CASGPPGQELPELGQFF.

The chain links TRBV27 to TRBJ1-4; D is undetermined. V was trimmed by 5 bases and J by 0 bases, leaving 4 bases between them. This CDR3 is 13 amino acids long. Per germline, CDR1 MNHEY and CDR2 SMNVEV (reference sequence). CDR3: CASSPSTNEKLFF. As DNA, the CDR3 is TGTGCCAGCAGTCCATCAACTAATGAAAAACTGTTTTTT.

The chain employs TRBV5-6 and TRBJ1-4, with D perhaps TRBD1 (6 bases). V was pared by 0 bases and J by 8 bases, with 17 bases between. CDR3 length: 16 amino acids. CDR1 SGHDT and CDR2 YYEEEE come from the germline V gene. The CDR3 here is CASSLGQGFRAEKLFF. CDR3 coding DNA: TGTGCCAGCAGCTTGGGGCAGGGGTTTAGGGCCGAAAAACTGTTTTTT.